Shown below are 32 T cell receptor beta chains from a single sample sequenced in a study of T cell changes during pregnancy in multiple sclerosis. Some clones are missing from TCRdb's copy, which holds only in-frame ones; the method was immunoSEQ multiplex PCR. The sample lists tens of thousands of clones, roughly 88% occurring once. The sample in question was peripheral blood, obtained in the first trimester of pregnancy. The receptor source for this set is a female donor in good health, enrolled as a control in a pregnancy study.

The chain has TRBV13 and TRBJ2-1; 10 nucleotides agree with TRBD2. The CDR3 has 15 amino acids. V shed 7 bases, J shed 7 bases, and the junction held 10 bases outside the gene matches. The germline gives CDR1 PRHDT, CDR2 FYEKMQ (reference sequence). The CDR3 sequence: CASTVGEREGNEQFF. CDR3 bases: TGTGCCAGCACAGTCGGTGAGCGGGAGGGGAATGAGCAGTTCTTC.

This chain links TRBV29-1 with TRBJ2-7; 7 positions match TRBD2. J gave up 6 bases and V 6 bases, and 11 bases lay outside the gene matches. CDR1 is SQVTM and CDR2 is ANQGSEA in the germline V gene. This CDR3 is 13 amino acids long. The CDR3 spells CSVSAGDRFEQYF. CDR3 sequence (DNA): TGCAGCGTCTCGGCGGGGGACCGCTTCGAGCAGTACTTC.

The chain links TRBV4-3 to TRBJ2-1; 7 bases align to TRBD2. Germline V gives CDR1 LGHNA, CDR2 YSLEER. The CDR3 runs 15 residues. J was trimmed by 4 bases and V by 1 base; bases with no gene match: 4. The CDR3 here is CASSQGTSEYNEQFF. CDR3 DNA: TGCGCCAGCAGCCAAGGCACTAGCGAATACAATGAGCAGTTCTTC.

The rearrangement links TRBV19 to TRBJ1-2, with TRBD1 as a possible D gene (5 bases). The V gene's germline CDR1 is LNHDA and CDR2 SQIVND (reference sequence). V lost 0 bases to trimming and J lost 7 bases, with 9 bases between them. The CDR3 has 13 amino acids. The CDR3 reads CASSIEGAGGYTF. CDR3 nucleotide sequence: TGTGCCAGTAGTATAGAAGGGGCAGGTGGCTACACCTTC. Full variable domain (remainder filled in from reference TRBV19 and TRBJ1-2): DGGITQSPKYLFRKEGQNVTLSCEQNLNHDAMYWYRQDPGQGLRLIYYSQIVNDFQKGDIAEGYSVSREKKESFPLTVTSAQKNPTAFYLCASSIEGAGGYTFGSGTRLTVV.

The V call is TRBV19, the J call TRBJ2-4; 7 bases line up with TRBD1. Looked up from germline, CDR1 is LNHDA and CDR2 is SQIVND (reference sequence). V dropped 6 bases and J dropped 0; count of bases not matched to a gene: 8. The CDR3 loop spans 16 amino acids. CDR3 region: CASSANRGLAKNIQYF. The CDR3, as DNA: TGTGCCAGTAGCGCGAACAGGGGATTAGCCAAAAACATTCAGTACTTC.

CDR3 region: CASSLTGGPSYEQYF. As DNA, the CDR3 is TGTGCCAGCAGTCTGACAGGGGGCCCCTCCTACGAGCAGTACTTC. This chain connects TRBV28 to TRBJ2-7; 10 bases fit TRBD1. Unmatched junction bases numbered 4, after V lost 5 bases and J lost 0 bases. The CDR3 has 15 amino acids. Germline CDR1 MDHEN, CDR2 SYDVKM.

The chain recombines TRBV5-1 with TRBJ1-1; D is possibly TRBD1 (5 bases). There are 14 residues in the CDR3. Trimming stripped 1 base from V and 5 bases from J, with 12 bases between. Germline CDR1 is SGHRS and CDR2 is YFSETQ. CDR3 amino acids: CASSLPGGGTEAFF. The CDR3 nucleotides are TGCGCCAGCAGCTTGCCGGGGGGAGGGACTGAAGCTTTCTTT. Variable domain in full (rest from reference TRBV5-1 and TRBJ1-1): KAGVTQTPRYLIKTRGQQVTLSCSPISGHRSVSWYQQTPGQGLQFLFEYFSETQRNKGNFPGRFSGRQFSNSRSEMNVSTLELGDSALYLCASSLPGGGTEAFFGQGTRLTVV.

V usage is TRBV19 and J usage is TRBJ2-5; 7 bases line up with TRBD1. This CDR3 has 13 amino acids. CDR1 is LNHDA and CDR2 is SQIVND in the germline V gene (reference sequence). V shed 2 bases and J 5 bases; nucleotides not matched to a gene: 2. The CDR3 protein is CASSIRGRETQYF. The DNA for the CDR3 is TGTGCCAGTAGTATAAGGGGGCGTGAGACCCAGTACTTC.

CDR3 sequence reads: CASSPGTSGLNYEQYF. Here the CDR3 DNA reads TGTGCCAGCTCACCTGGGACTAGCGGACTTAACTACGAGCAGTACTTC. The V call is TRBV18, the J call TRBJ2-7; TRBD2 aligns across 11 bases. Germline V gene sequence: CDR1 KGHSH, CDR2 LQKENI. The CDR3 has 16 amino acids. Trimming took 3 bases from V and 3 from J; bases not matched to a gene: 7.

The gene calls are TRBV6-5 and TRBJ2-2, with D possibly being TRBD1 (6 bases). Germline lookup yields CDR1 MNHEY and CDR2 SVGAGI. Trimming cost V 6 bases and J 5 bases, with 16 bases left between them. CDR3 size: 15 residues. CDR3 DNA sequence: TGTGCCAGCAGCGGCCGCGGAACAGGGACCGGGGAGCTGTTTTTT. Translated: CASSGRGTGTGELFF.

The V gene is TRBV28, the J gene TRBJ1-1; 10 bases map to TRBD1. CDR1 MDHEN and CDR2 SYDVKM come from the germline V gene. This CDR3 region has 16 residues. The V gene end was trimmed by 5 bases and the J gene end by 0 bases; junction bases not matched to a gene: 6. CDR3 protein: CASSQRQGALNTEAFF. For the CDR3, the DNA is TGTGCCAGCAGTCAACGACAGGGGGCTCTGAACACTGAAGCTTTCTTT. Full variable domain (outside the CDR3, taken from reference TRBV28 and TRBJ1-1): DVKVTQSSRYLVKRTGEKVFLECVQDMDHENMFWYRQDPGLGLRLIYFSYDVKMKEKGDIPEGYSVSREKKERFSLILESASTNQTSMYLCASSQRQGALNTEAFFGQGTRLTVV.

DNA for the CDR3: TGTGCCAGCAGCGTAATGGGGCGAACTGGAAACACCATATATTTT. It codes for CASSVMGRTGNTIYF. The rearrangement uses TRBV9 and TRBJ1-3; possibly TRBD1 for D (5 bases). Trimming cost V 1 base and J 2 bases, with 10 bases left between them. In germline, CDR1 is SGDLS, CDR2 YYNGEE. The CDR3 spans 15 residues.

Turning to this clone: Other DNA variants within this sample encode the same CDR3. V and J are TRBV6-1 and TRBJ2-3, with TRBD2 matching 11 bases. The length of the CDR3 is 15 residues. V lost 2 bases to trimming and J lost 4 bases; unmatched junction nucleotides: 2. Germline-derived CDR1 and CDR2 are MNHNS and SASEGT. CDR3 sequence (DNA): TGTGCCAGCAGTGAATTAGCGGGGGGGCCAGATACGCAGTATTTT. Translated: CASSELAGGPDTQYF.

This chain connects TRBV6-1 to TRBJ2-7; TRBD1 matches at 8 bases. The CDR3 runs to 13 residues. Germline V gene lookup returns CDR1 MNHNS and CDR2 SASEGT. J was trimmed by 5 bases and V by 5 bases; bases with no gene match: 5. The CDR3 DNA reads as TGTGCCAGCAGTAGGCAGGGGGCGGACGAGCAGTACTTC. Translated: CASSRQGADEQYF.

This clone was seen more than once but under ten times. This rearrangement joins TRBV7-3 to TRBJ2-4; D not certain. From germline, CDR1 is SGHTA and CDR2 FQGTGA. Trimming shortened V by 5 bases and J by 8 bases, and 13 bases separated the two germline ends. CDR3 length: 13 residues. DNA of the CDR3: TGTGCCAGCAGCCCTCCCCCGCCGGACATTCAGTACTTC. This codes for CASSPPPPDIQYF. The complete variable domain, with remaining parts taken from reference TRBV7-3 and TRBJ2-4, reads GAGVSQTPSNKVTEKGKYVELRCDPISGHTALYWYRQSLGQGPEFLIYFQGTGAADDSGLPNDRFFAVRPEGSVSTLKIQRTERGDSAVYLCASSPPPPDIQYFGAGTRLSVL.

CDR3 amino acids: CASSLDLGGGAGETQYF. CDR3 nucleotide sequence: TGTGCCAGCAGCTTGGACCTCGGCGGGGGGGCCGGAGAGACCCAGTACTTC. The chain has TRBV5-4 and TRBJ2-5; 9 positions match TRBD2. V lost 0 bases, J lost 4 bases, and 10 bases stayed unmatched. Germline V CDR1 and CDR2: SGHNT, YYREEE (reference sequence). There are 17 residues in the CDR3.

The chain has TRBV4-3 and TRBJ2-3; 8 positions agree with TRBD2. After removal of 0 bases from V and 7 bases from J, the junction contained 12 bases not matched to a gene. Germline V CDR1 and CDR2: LGHNA, YSLEER. The CDR3 is 17 amino acids. In DNA form, the CDR3 reads TGCGCCAGCAGCCAAGAGGGCTCCGGGACTAGACGAAATACGCAGTATTTT. This gives the protein CASSQEGSGTRRNTQYF.

A single count supports this clone. This chain uses TRBV5-1 with TRBJ2-5, with 12 bases identical to TRBD2. The CDR3 length is 15 residues. J gave up 5 bases and V 3 bases, and 5 bases lay outside the gene matches. Germline V gives CDR1 SGHRS, CDR2 YFSETQ. The CDR3 reads CASSSGLAGGETQYF. In DNA, the CDR3 is TGCGCCAGCAGCTCGGGACTAGCGGGCGGTGAGACCCAGTACTTC.

The CDR3 loop reads CSVQGSGNTIYF. The CDR3 nucleotides read TGCAGCGTTCAGGGCTCTGGAAACACCATATATTTT. The chain uses TRBV29-1 and TRBJ1-3, with D maybe TRBD1 (5 bases). The CDR3 consists of 12 residues. The germline V gene encodes CDR1 SQVTM and CDR2 ANQGSEA. V was shortened by 5 bases and J by 0 bases, with 5 bases between the two germline ends. Full variable domain (rest looked up from reference TRBV29-1 and TRBJ1-3): SAVISQKPSRDICQRGTSLTIQCQVDSQVTMMFWYRQQPGQSLTLIATANQGSEATYESGFVIDKFPISRPNLTFSTLTVSNMSPEDSSIYLCSVQGSGNTIYFGEGSWLTVV.

Only one count was recorded for this clone. The chain employs TRBV7-2 and TRBJ2-1; 11 bases are a match to TRBD2. This CDR3 is 16 amino acids long. After removal of 0 bases from V and 9 bases from J, the junction contained 7 bases not matched to a gene. Germline CDR1 and CDR2: SGHTA and FQGNSA. This CDR3 is CASSLAQGLAGSEQFF. Written as DNA, the CDR3 is TGTGCCAGCAGCTTAGCACAAGGACTAGCGGGCAGTGAGCAGTTCTTC.

The V gene is TRBV19, the J gene TRBJ1-2, with TRBD1 matching over 7 bases. The CDR3 loop spans 15 amino acids. CDR1 is LNHDA, CDR2 SQIVND, per germline (reference sequence). Trimming took 5 bases from V and 4 from J; bases not matched to a gene: 10. The CDR3 DNA reads as TGTGCCAGTAGTTGGGGCGGAGGGGGCGGCTATGGCTACACCTTC. This encodes CASSWGGGGGYGYTF.

The rearrangement links TRBV11-3 to TRBJ2-1; TRBD1 is a possible D gene (5 bases). The CDR3 is made up of 14 amino acids. Germline-derived CDR1 and CDR2 are SGHNT and YENEEA. V was pared by 3 bases and J by 4 bases, with 10 bases between. CDR3 loop: CASSLSGSYNEQFF. DNA of the CDR3: TGTGCCAGCAGCTTGTCAGGGTCGTACAATGAGCAGTTCTTC.

The chain has TRBV10-3 and TRBJ2-1; D gene uncertain. Germline V gene data show CDR1 as ENHRY and CDR2 as SYGVKD. This CDR3 is built from 10 residues. Trimming took 10 bases from V and 14 from J, leaving 15 bases between them. CDR3 bases: TGTGCCAGACGTTATGAGGTGGAGTTCTTC. Translated, it gives CARRYEVEFF.

The rearrangement uses TRBV11-1 and TRBJ2-2, with D possibly being TRBD1 (6 bases). Trimming removed 5 bases from V and 7 bases from J, with 14 bases in between. Germline values: CDR1 SGHAT, CDR2 FQDESV (reference sequence). This CDR3 has 14 residues. Here the CDR3 reads CASSPLRGSGELFF. CDR3 DNA sequence: TGTGCCAGCAGCCCCCTGAGGGGGAGCGGGGAGCTGTTTTTT. Filled out from reference TRBV11-1 and TRBJ2-2, the complete variable domain reads EAEVAQSPRYKITEKSQAVAFWCDPISGHATLYWYRQILGQGPELLVQFQDESVVDDSQLPKDRFSAERLKGVDSTLKIQPAELGDSAMYLCASSPLRGSGELFFGEGSRLTVL.

The J gene is TRBJ2-7, the V gene TRBV6-1; TRBD2 agrees at 9 bases. This CDR3 has 15 amino acids. The germline V gene has CDR1 MNHNS and CDR2 SASEGT. The ends lost 7 bases at V and 0 bases at J; junction bases unmatched: 7. The CDR3 coding sequence is TGTGCCAGCATTATAAGCGGGGGGAGCTCCTACGAGCAGTACTTC. This sequence encodes CASIISGGSSYEQYF.

This chain links TRBV5-1 with TRBJ1-6; D may be TRBD1 (6 bases). Germline CDR1 SGHRS, CDR2 YFSETQ. V lost 0 bases to trimming and J lost 9 bases, with 13 bases between them. The CDR3 sequence is 15 residues long. For the CDR3, the DNA is TGCGCCAGCAGCTTGGGAGGGGGTTCCGCTTCACCCCTCCACTTT. It encodes CASSLGGGSASPLHF.

This rearrangement joins TRBV28 to TRBJ1-5; a possible D gene is TRBD1 (6 bases). The germline CDR1 and CDR2 sequences are MDHEN and SYDVKM. V was pared by 4 bases and J by 2 bases, with 12 bases between. There are 15 residues in the CDR3. In nucleotides, the CDR3 is TGTGCCAGCAGTTCCCCACGACAGGGCAATCAGCCCCAGCATTTT. Amino acid sequence: CASSSPRQGNQPQHF. Supplemented by reference TRBV28 and TRBJ1-5, the full variable domain reads DVKVTQSSRYLVKRTGEKVFLECVQDMDHENMFWYRQDPGLGLRLIYFSYDVKMKEKGDIPEGYSVSREKKERFSLILESASTNQTSMYLCASSSPRQGNQPQHFGDGTRLSIL.

As DNA, the CDR3 is TGTGCCAGCAGTTTGGAGACAGACTGGCAAGAGACCCAGTACTTC. This gives the protein CASSLETDWQETQYF. The chain links TRBV28 to TRBJ2-5; possible D gene TRBD1, 5 bases. V was cut by 3 bases and J by 2 bases, with 13 bases left in between. This CDR3 region has 15 residues. CDR1 MDHEN and CDR2 SYDVKM come from the germline V gene. The variable domain in full, completed from reference TRBV28 and TRBJ2-5, reads DVKVTQSSRYLVKRTGEKVFLECVQDMDHENMFWYRQDPGLGLRLIYFSYDVKMKEKGDIPEGYSVSREKKERFSLILESASTNQTSMYLCASSLETDWQETQYFGPGTRLLVL.

The genes are TRBV29-1 and TRBJ1-2; TRBD1 matches 7 bases. Trimming took 6 bases from V and 0 from J; bases not matched to a gene: 7. CDR1 is SQVTM and CDR2 is ANQGSEA in the germline V gene. This CDR3 is 14 amino acids long. The CDR3 reads CSVYDRVTNYGYTF. The CDR3 DNA reads as TGCAGCGTGTACGACAGGGTGACTAACTATGGCTACACCTTC.

The chain couples TRBV12-1 to TRBJ2-5; TRBD2 reflects the table's D call only, with no check against the DNA. TRBV12-1 is an annotated pseudogene. The CDR3 has 14 residues. CDR3 sequence: CASTRRGAQETQYF. As DNA, the CDR3 is TGTGCCAGCACTCGACGGGGGGCTCAAGAGACCCAGTACTTC.

This rearrangement joins TRBV2 to TRBJ2-3; perhaps TRBD2 as D (6 bases). The CDR3 consists of 17 residues. Trimming took off 4 bases at V and 3 bases at J, with 20 bases between the two ends. Looked up from germline, CDR1 is SNHLY and CDR2 is FYNNEI. The chain's CDR3 is CASSASGLGGGTDTQYF. CDR3 DNA sequence: TGTGCCAGCAGTGCCAGCGGACTGGGTGGGGGGACAGATACGCAGTATTTT.

CDR3 protein: CASSPGQVRNQPQHF. The CDR3 DNA follows: TGTGCCAGCAGTCCTGGACAGGTCAGGAATCAGCCCCAGCATTTT. V and J are TRBV5-8 and TRBJ1-5; 7 nucleotides match TRBD1. Losses at the gene ends were 5 bases for V and 4 bases for J; bases not matched to a gene: 9. The CDR3 totals 15 residues. Germline assignment: CDR1 SGHTS and CDR2 YDEGEE.